The clone carrying this T cell receptor beta chain was seen only a few times. Its antigen is undetermined. The data are from a study of T cells after yellow fever vaccination. V lost 7 bases and J 2 bases, leaving 15 bases between the germline ends. The CDR3 loop spans 16 amino acids. The 5'RACE template-switching step produced TCR cDNA and added a universal primer site and UMIs. MiXCR, run by TCRdb on the 5' RACE reads, gives a single entry per CDR3 protein. The sample has about 550,000 distinct CDR3 sequences; over 15% are singletons. Study findings and constraints: High-abundance clonotypes from the bulk population could contaminate FACS-sorted repertoires.

This TCR was recovered from a man aged 25-45 years who received the YFV17D yellow fever vaccine. The V and J genes are TRBV12-3 or TRBV12-4 and TRBJ2-6; possible D gene TRBD2, 6 bases. The sequencing here drew on PBMCs, taken 15 days after the yellow fever booster vaccination. CDR3 amino acids: CASTWGVGTGANVLTF. As DNA, the CDR3 is TGTGCCAGCACCTGGGGGGTAGGAACTGGGGCCAACGTCCTGACTTTC.